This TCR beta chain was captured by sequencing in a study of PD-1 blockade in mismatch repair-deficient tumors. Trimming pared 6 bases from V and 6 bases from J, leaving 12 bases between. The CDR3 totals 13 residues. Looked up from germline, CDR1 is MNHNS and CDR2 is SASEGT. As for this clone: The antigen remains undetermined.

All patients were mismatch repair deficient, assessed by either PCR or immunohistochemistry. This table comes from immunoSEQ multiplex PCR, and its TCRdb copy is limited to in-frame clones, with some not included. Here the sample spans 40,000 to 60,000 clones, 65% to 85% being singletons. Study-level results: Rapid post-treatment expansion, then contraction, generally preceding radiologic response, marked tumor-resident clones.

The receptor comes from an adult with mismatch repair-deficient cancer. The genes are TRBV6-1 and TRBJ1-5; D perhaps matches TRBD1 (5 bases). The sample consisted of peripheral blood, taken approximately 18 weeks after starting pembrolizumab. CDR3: CASRAPGGQPQHF. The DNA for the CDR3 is TGTGCCAGCAGAGCCCCCGGGGGTCAGCCCCAGCATTTT.